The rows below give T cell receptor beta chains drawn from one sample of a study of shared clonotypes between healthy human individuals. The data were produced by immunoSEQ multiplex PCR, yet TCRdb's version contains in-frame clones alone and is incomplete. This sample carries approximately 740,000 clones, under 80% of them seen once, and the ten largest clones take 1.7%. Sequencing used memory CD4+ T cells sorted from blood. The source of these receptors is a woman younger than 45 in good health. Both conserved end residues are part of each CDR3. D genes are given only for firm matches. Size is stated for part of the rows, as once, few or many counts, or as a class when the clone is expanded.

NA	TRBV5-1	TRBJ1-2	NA	TGCGCCAGCAGCGCCACTACAAGCTACTATGGCTACACCTTC	CASSATTSYYGYTF
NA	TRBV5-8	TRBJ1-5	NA	TGTGCCAGCAGCTTGTGGTTCAGGGACGACAATCAGCCCCAGCATTTT	CASSLWFRDDNQPQHF
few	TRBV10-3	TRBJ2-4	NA	TGTGCCATCAGTGACGGGAGTTATAACATTCAGTACTTC	CAISDGSYNIQYF
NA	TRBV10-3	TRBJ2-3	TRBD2	TGTGCCATCAGTGAGTGGGGAGGGACTAGCGGAGAAGCTAGCACAGATACGCAGTATTTT	CAISEWGGTSGEASTDTQYF
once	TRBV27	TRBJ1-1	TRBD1	TGTGCCAGCAGAGAACCGACAGGGATGAACACTGAAGCTTTCTTT	CASREPTGMNTEAFF
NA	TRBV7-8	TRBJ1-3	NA	TGTGCCAGCAGCTTAAGGACAGCCTCTGGAAACACCATATATTTT	CASSLRTASGNTIYF
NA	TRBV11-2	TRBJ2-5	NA	TGTGCCAGCAGCTTAATGACGATGGGCCAAGAGACCCAGTACTTC	CASSLMTMGQETQYF
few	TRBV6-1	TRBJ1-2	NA	TGTGCCAGCAGTGAGGCTATCTATGGCTACACCTTC	CASSEAIYGYTF
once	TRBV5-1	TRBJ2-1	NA	TGCGCCAGCAGTCGGGACTTAAGCTCCTACAATGAGCAGTTCTTC	CASSRDLSSYNEQFF
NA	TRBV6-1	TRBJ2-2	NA	TGTGCCAGCATTCGGGCGTGGAACACCGGGGAGCTGTTTTTT	CASIRAWNTGELFF
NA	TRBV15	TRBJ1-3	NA	TGTGCCACCAGCAGACGGTTCTCTGGAAACACCATATATTTT	CATSRRFSGNTIYF
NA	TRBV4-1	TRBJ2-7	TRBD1	TGCGCCAGCAGCCGAGATACGGGACAGGGGACCTACGAGCAGTACTTC	CASSRDTGQGTYEQYF
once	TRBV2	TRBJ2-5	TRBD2	TGTGCCAGCAGTGGAGATGGCGGGAGTAGGATAGAGACCCAGTACTTC	CASSGDGGSRIETQYF
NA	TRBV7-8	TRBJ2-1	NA	TGTGCCAGCAGCCCAGACCCGAATGAGCAGTTCTTC	CASSPDPNEQFF
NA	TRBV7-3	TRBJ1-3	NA	TGTGCCAGCAGCAAAAGGCCGGTGGGAAACACCATATATTTT	CASSKRPVGNTIYF
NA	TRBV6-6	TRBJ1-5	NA	TGTGCCGCCCAGGACCAGGGGCGTCAGCCCCAGCATTTT	CAAQDQGRQPQHF
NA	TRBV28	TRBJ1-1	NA	TGTGCCAGCAGTCCCTGGGTAGGAGGGAACACTGAAGCTTTCTTT	CASSPWVGGNTEAFF
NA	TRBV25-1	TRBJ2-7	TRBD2	TGTGCCAGCGTATCTTCGGGGGGGGCTTACTTC	CASVSSGGAYF
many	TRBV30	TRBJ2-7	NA	TGTGCCTGGAGTGCCGATATCTACGAGCAGTACTTC	CAWSADIYEQYF
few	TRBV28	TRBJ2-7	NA	TGTGCCAGCAGTCCCCCTGGGACGTGGACCTACGAGCAGTACTTC	CASSPPGTWTYEQYF
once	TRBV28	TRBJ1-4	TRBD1	TGTGCCAGCAGTTTCGATCAGGGGGCGCCTAATGAAAAACTGTTTTTT	CASSFDQGAPNEKLFF
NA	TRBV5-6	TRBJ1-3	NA	TGTGCCAGCAGCTTGGGCTGGACTTCGAGCTCTGGAAACACCATATATTTT	CASSLGWTSSSGNTIYF
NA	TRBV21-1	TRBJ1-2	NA	TGTGCCAGCAGCCCGACAGGGGGGACTGGGGCTAACTATGGCTACACCTTC	CASSPTGGTGANYGYTF
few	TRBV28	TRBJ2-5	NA	TGTGCCAGCAGCCTCCCCCGGTGGGGGCAAGAGACCCAGTACTTC	CASSLPRWGQETQYF
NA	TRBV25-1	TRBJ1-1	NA	TGTGCCAGCAGTGAATTAGAGATCGGTTACACTGAAGCTTTCTTT	CASSELEIGYTEAFF
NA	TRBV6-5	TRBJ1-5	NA	TGTGCCAGCAGCCCCGGGTGGGGCGGCAATCAGCCCCAGCATTTT	CASSPGWGGNQPQHF
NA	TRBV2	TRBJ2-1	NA	TGTGCCAGCAGTGAGAGAGGGGGAGGGAGGAGGTACAATGAGCAGTTCTTC	CASSERGGGRRYNEQFF
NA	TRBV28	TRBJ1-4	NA	TGTGCCAGCAGTCCTCGGCCCTCTTTGCTGTTTTTT	CASSPRPSLLFF
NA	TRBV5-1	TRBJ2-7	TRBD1	TGCGCCAGCAGCTTGGCCGGGACAGGGGCCTACGAGCAGTACTTC	CASSLAGTGAYEQYF
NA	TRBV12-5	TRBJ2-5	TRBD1	TGTGCTAGTGGTTTGGTACAAGGACAGGGGGGTGAGACCCAGTACTTC	CASGLVQGQGGETQYF